The 25 T cell receptor beta chains listed next were all sequenced from one sample in a study of radiotherapy plus CTLA-4 blockade in lung cancer. The repertoire was sequenced with immunoSEQ multiplex PCR; TCRdb's copy has only in-frame clones and lacks some. The sample yields more than 40,000 clones, around nine tenths seen once. The input for sequencing was peripheral blood, taken from a patient treated with radiotherapy plus ipilimumab. The receptors come from a human donor with non-small cell lung cancer whose response to radiotherapy plus ipilimumab could not be evaluated.

The chain uses TRBV5-1 and TRBJ2-3; 7 nucleotides agree with TRBD2. Trimming removed 0 bases from V and 4 bases from J; junction bases left unmatched: 5. This CDR3 is built from 15 residues. Germline V gene lookup returns CDR1 SGHRS and CDR2 YFSETQ. Written as DNA, the CDR3 is TGCGCCAGCAGCTTGGGGGGGGGTTGGTCAGATACGCAGTATTTT. Its translation is CASSLGGGWSDTQYF. Using reference TRBV5-1 and TRBJ2-3 for the parts outside the CDR3, the full variable domain is KAGVTQTPRYLIKTRGQQVTLSCSPISGHRSVSWYQQTPGQGLQFLFEYFSETQRNKGNFPGRFSGRQFSNSRSEMNVSTLELGDSALYLCASSLGGGWSDTQYFGPGTRLTVL.

The CDR3 protein is CASRNSLNTEAFF. CDR3 bases: TGCGCCAGCAGGAACAGCTTGAACACTGAAGCTTTCTTT. The chain links TRBV4-1 to TRBJ1-1; D is ambiguous. V lost 6 bases, J lost 0 bases, and 8 bases lay in between. Germline V gene data show CDR1 as MGHRA and CDR2 as YSYEKL. The CDR3 is 13 amino acids.

J is TRBJ2-7 and V is TRBV27; 9 nucleotides agree with TRBD2. The V gene end was trimmed by 5 bases and the J gene end by 0 bases; junction bases not matched to a gene: 8. There are 16 residues in the CDR3. Germline CDR1 MNHEY, CDR2 SMNVEV (reference sequence). Here the CDR3 DNA reads TGTGCCAGCAGTAAGGGACTAGCCCTTTCCTCCTACGAGCAGTACTTC. This translates into CASSKGLALSSYEQYF.

This chain connects TRBV7-2 to TRBJ1-6; D unresolved. This CDR3 comprises 15 residues. V gave up 1 base and J gave up 14 bases, with 18 bases separating them. Germline CDR1 is SGHTA and CDR2 is FQGNSA. CDR3 DNA: TGTGCCAGCAGCTTAGGGCCAGAGGAGGGCCGATCCCTCCACTTT. Amino acids: CASSLGPEEGRSLHF.

This clone was found once. V usage is TRBV7-2 and J usage is TRBJ2-5, with 8 positions matching TRBD1. Germline CDR1 reads SGHTA; CDR2 reads FQGNSA. The CDR3 loop spans 15 amino acids. After removal of 4 bases from V and 4 bases from J, the junction contained 8 bases not matched to a gene. The CDR3 protein is CASSSQGARSETQYF. CDR3 DNA sequence: TGTGCCAGCAGCTCTCAGGGGGCGAGATCAGAGACCCAGTACTTC.

The CDR3, as DNA: TGTGCCAGCAGCTTAAAACATCTTATGAACTATGGCTACACCTTC. This gives the protein CASSLKHLMNYGYTF. The V and J genes are TRBV7-2 and TRBJ1-2, with no clear D. From germline, CDR1 is SGHTA and CDR2 FQGNSA. This CDR3 region has 15 residues. The V gene lost 2 bases and the J gene lost 2 bases, with 12 bases spanning the gap.

The genes are TRBV4-2 and TRBJ2-7; TRBD2 aligns across 9 bases. V was clipped by 0 bases and J by 7 bases; unmatched bases: 19. CDR1 is LGHNA and CDR2 is YNFKEQ in the germline V gene. The CDR3 spans 19 residues. CDR3 nucleotide sequence: TGTGCCAGCAGCCAAGACCCAACGGCACTAGCGGGCTTCAAGAGGGAGCAGTACTTC. This encodes CASSQDPTALAGFKREQYF.

The rearrangement uses TRBV7-8 and TRBJ2-5, with D unresolved. This CDR3 comprises 11 residues. V lost 3 bases and J 4 bases, leaving 3 bases between the germline ends. Germline V lookup: CDR1 SGHVS, CDR2 FQNEAQ. The CDR3 spells CASSFGETQYF. CDR3 coding DNA: TGTGCCAGCAGCTTCGGAGAGACCCAGTACTTC.

This clone occurred once. V usage is TRBV2 and J usage is TRBJ2-1, with 9 bases that match TRBD2. Germline loops: CDR1 SNHLY, CDR2 FYNNEI. V dropped 3 bases and J dropped 2; count of bases not matched to a gene: 2. The CDR3 loop spans 15 amino acids. The CDR3 is CASSERGGTYNEQFF. CDR3 coding DNA: TGTGCCAGCAGTGAGCGGGGGGGTACCTACAATGAGCAGTTCTTC.

The chain links TRBV4-3 to TRBJ1-6, with D maybe TRBD1 (5 bases). CDR1 LGHNA and CDR2 YSLEER come from the germline V gene. The CDR3 consists of 15 residues. Trimming took off 3 bases at V and 5 bases at J, with 11 bases between the two ends. CDR3 coding DNA: TGCGCCAGCAGCCAGGGAGGGGCAAATAATTCACCCCTCCACTTT. Protein: CASSQGGANNSPLHF.

This chain joins TRBV19 and TRBJ2-7; TRBD2 matches at 9 bases. The CDR3 is 12 amino acids. Trimming took 8 bases from V and 3 from J; bases not matched to a gene: 2. Germline-derived CDR1 and CDR2 are LNHDA and SQIVND (reference sequence). CDR3 sequence: CASSTSGYEQYF. The CDR3 DNA sequence: TGTGCCAGTTCGACTAGCGGCTACGAGCAGTACTTC.

The CDR3, as DNA: TGTGCCAGCAGCCCGAGACAGACGAACACCGGGGAGCTGTTTTTT. This sequence encodes CASSPRQTNTGELFF. J is TRBJ2-2 and V is TRBV9, with D tentatively TRBD1 (5 bases). Germline CDR1 SGDLS, CDR2 YYNGEE. Between the trimmed V and J ends, which lost 4 bases and 0 bases, there was a span of 10 bases. The CDR3 sequence is 15 residues long.

The chain has TRBV7-2 and TRBJ2-7; D gene uncertain. There are 13 residues in the CDR3. Trimming left V 1 base short and J 4 bases short, with 8 bases between. Germline V gene lookup returns CDR1 SGHTA and CDR2 FQGNSA. CDR3 nucleotide sequence: TGTGCCAGCAGCTTAGGAGTGAGTTACGAGCAGTACTTC. This sequence encodes CASSLGVSYEQYF.

The chain has TRBV5-1 and TRBJ1-1; D not resolved. V lost 4 bases, J lost 3 bases, and 16 bases lay in between. The CDR3 extends over 15 amino acids. The V gene's germline CDR1 is SGHRS and CDR2 YFSETQ. The CDR3 nucleotides are TGCGCCAGCAGCCCACTCGTTACGGTGGACACTGAAGCTTTCTTT. Protein product: CASSPLVTVDTEAFF. Using reference TRBV5-1 and TRBJ1-1 for the parts outside the CDR3, the full variable domain is KAGVTQTPRYLIKTRGQQVTLSCSPISGHRSVSWYQQTPGQGLQFLFEYFSETQRNKGNFPGRFSGRQFSNSRSEMNVSTLELGDSALYLCASSPLVTVDTEAFFGQGTRLTVV.

In nucleotides, the CDR3 is TGTGCCAGCAGTCCAAACGGACTAGGGAGAACCACAGATACGCAGTATTTT. Protein product: CASSPNGLGRTTDTQYF. The rearrangement joins TRBV28 to TRBJ2-3, with 7 bases matching TRBD2. The germline CDR1 and CDR2 sequences are MDHEN and SYDVKM. The J segment lost 2 bases and the V segment lost 5 bases, leaving 13 bases of the junction unmatched. The CDR3 totals 17 residues.

This clone was observed once. The chain is built from TRBV6-1 and TRBJ1-4; no reliable D call. Trimming took 6 bases from V and 8 from J, leaving 13 bases between them. Germline V gene sequence: CDR1 MNHNS, CDR2 SASEGT. The CDR3 is 13 amino acids. CDR3 coding DNA: TGTGCCAGCAGCCTTCTTAACCGGGAAAAACTGTTTTTT. This translates into CASSLLNREKLFF.

J is TRBJ2-5 and V is TRBV9; a weak D match, TRBD2 (7 bases). This CDR3 is built from 14 residues. V was clipped by 4 bases and J by 2 bases, with 12 bases between them. Germline V gene data show CDR1 as SGDLS and CDR2 as YYNGEE. The CDR3 reads CASSMGGAQETQYF. CDR3 DNA sequence: TGTGCCAGCAGCATGGGGGGGGCTCAAGAGACCCAGTACTTC. Based on the CDR3 plus reference TRBV9 and TRBJ2-5, the full variable domain is DSGVTQTPKHLITATGQRVTLRCSPRSGDLSVYWYQQSLDQGLQFLIQYYNGEERAKGNILERFSAQQFPDLHSELNLSSLELGDSALYFCASSMGGAQETQYFGPGTRLLVL.

The table lists this clone with a count of one. This chain links TRBV4-1 with TRBJ2-5; 11 positions agree with TRBD2. Germline loops: CDR1 MGHRA, CDR2 YSYEKL. The CDR3 contains 18 residues. V trimming: 1 base; J trimming: 3 bases; junction bases outside the gene matches: 10. The CDR3 DNA sequence: TGCGCCAGCAGCCAAGCCAAGACTAGCGGGACCTCTAAAGAGACCCAGTACTTC. It codes for CASSQAKTSGTSKETQYF.

The rearrangement links TRBV5-6 to TRBJ2-1, with 11 bases aligning to TRBD2. J lost 7 bases, V lost 3 bases, and 15 bases had no gene match. Per germline, CDR1 SGHDT and CDR2 YYEEEE. This CDR3 spans 18 amino acids. DNA for the CDR3: TGTGCCAGCAGCTCGCCTCAACCGGGACTAGCGGAGAGGAATGAGCAGTTCTTC. Translation: CASSSPQPGLAERNEQFF.

This sequence joins TRBV7-6 and TRBJ1-1; 8 bases align to TRBD1. The CDR3 covers 16 residues. Germline-derived CDR1 and CDR2 are SGHVS and FNYEAQ. Trimming at V came to 1 base and at J to 0 bases, leaving 4 bases not matched to a gene. CDR3 nucleotide sequence: TGTGCCAGCAGCTTAGGGACAGGGCGAATGAACACTGAAGCTTTCTTT. Translating gives CASSLGTGRMNTEAFF.

The V call is TRBV28, the J call TRBJ2-6; 9 bases map to TRBD2. CDR1 is MDHEN, CDR2 SYDVKM, per germline. This CDR3 comprises 16 residues. The junction had 6 bases not matched to a gene; V was cut back by 5 bases and J by 4 bases. In DNA, the CDR3 is TGTGCCAGCAGTGCGGGGGGGGGAGGAGGGGCCAACGTCCTGACTTTC. It codes for CASSAGGGGGANVLTF.

On this clone itself: One junction end does not reproduce the germline sequence, and a read error may be involved. The sample contains more than one DNA sequence encoding this CDR3. The genes are TRBV6-5 and TRBJ2-7; maybe TRBD2 (7 bases). CDR1 MNHEY and CDR2 SVGAGI come from the germline V gene. There are 13 residues in the CDR3. The CDR3 spells CASSSGGSYEQYF. In DNA form, the CDR3 reads TGTGCCAGCAGTTCGGGGGGCTCCTACGAGCAGTACTTT.

The gene calls are TRBV4-1 and TRBJ2-3; D might be TRBD1 (6 bases). CDR1 is MGHRA and CDR2 is YSYEKL in the germline V gene. There are 15 residues in the CDR3. V lost 3 bases and J 2 bases, leaving 12 bases between the germline ends. The CDR3 nucleotides are TGCGCCAGCAGCCAGATACAGGGAATCACAGATACGCAGTATTTT. This codes for CASSQIQGITDTQYF.

The J gene is TRBJ1-1, the V gene TRBV5-1; D uncertain. Per germline, CDR1 SGHRS and CDR2 YFSETQ. The CDR3 totals 13 residues. Deletions cut 8 bases from V and 9 bases from J, with 20 bases between. This chain's CDR3 is CASWSGAGGKAFF. The CDR3 bases are TGCGCCAGTTGGAGTGGAGCGGGAGGGAAAGCTTTCTTT.

The chain employs TRBV30 and TRBJ1-4, with 9 positions matching TRBD1. Germline V gene sequence: CDR1 GTSNPN, CDR2 SVGIG (reference sequence). This CDR3 is built from 17 residues. Germline trimming cut 8 bases from V and 7 bases from J; bases unmatched to any gene: 20. The CDR3 reads CAGPGQGMGQRGEKLFF. CDR3 bases: TGTGCCGGGCCGGGACAGGGAATGGGGCAACGAGGTGAAAAACTGTTTTTT.